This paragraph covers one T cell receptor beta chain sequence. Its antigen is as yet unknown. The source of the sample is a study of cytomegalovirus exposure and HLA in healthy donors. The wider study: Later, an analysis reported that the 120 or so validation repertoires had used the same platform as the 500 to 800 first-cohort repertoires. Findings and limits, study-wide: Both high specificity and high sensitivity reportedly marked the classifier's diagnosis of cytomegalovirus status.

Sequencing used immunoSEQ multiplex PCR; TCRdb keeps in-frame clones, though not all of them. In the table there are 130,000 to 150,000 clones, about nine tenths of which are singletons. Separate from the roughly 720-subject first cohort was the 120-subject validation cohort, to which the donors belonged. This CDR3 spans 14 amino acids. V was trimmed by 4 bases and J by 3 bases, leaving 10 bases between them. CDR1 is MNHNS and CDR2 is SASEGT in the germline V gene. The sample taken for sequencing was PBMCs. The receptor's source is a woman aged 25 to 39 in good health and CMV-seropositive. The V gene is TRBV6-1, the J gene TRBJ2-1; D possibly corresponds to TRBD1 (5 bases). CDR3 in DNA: TGTGCCAGCAGTGGACAGTTCCTCTACAATGAGCAGTTCTTC. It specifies CASSGQFLYNEQFF.